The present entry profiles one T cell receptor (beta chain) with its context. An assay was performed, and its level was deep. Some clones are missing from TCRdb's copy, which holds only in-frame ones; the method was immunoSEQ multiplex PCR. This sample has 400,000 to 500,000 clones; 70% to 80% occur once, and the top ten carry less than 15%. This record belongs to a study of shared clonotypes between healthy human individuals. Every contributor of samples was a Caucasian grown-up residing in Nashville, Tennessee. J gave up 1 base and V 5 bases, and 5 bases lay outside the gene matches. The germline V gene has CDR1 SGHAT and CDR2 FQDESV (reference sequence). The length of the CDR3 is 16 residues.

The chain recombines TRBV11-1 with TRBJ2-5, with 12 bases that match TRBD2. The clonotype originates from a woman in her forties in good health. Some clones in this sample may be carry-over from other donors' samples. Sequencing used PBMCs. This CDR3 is CASSARLAGAQETQYF. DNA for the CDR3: TGTGCCAGCAGCGCTAGACTAGCGGGAGCCCAAGAGACCCAGTACTTC.